This TCR beta chain appears in the sequencing data of a study of PD-L1 blockade in urothelial cancer. Overall study context: Patients began atezolizumab, 1,200 mg intravenously every 3 weeks, in the mid-2010s. Findings and limits, study-wide: Where pretreatment blood TCR clonality fell below the median, better survival was predicted.

The CDR3 sequence is 16 residues long. V shed 4 bases and J 0 bases; nucleotides not matched to a gene: 7. The germline V gene encodes CDR1 SGHRS and CDR2 YFSETQ. The cohort comprised individuals with locally advanced or metastatic urothelial carcinoma. With regard to this clone: Antigen unknown.

The protocol was immunoSEQ multiplex PCR, while the TCRdb copy is restricted to in-frame clones and leaves out a portion. The sample lists 20,000 to 25,000 clones; around nine tenths were seen once. The receptor comes from a man in his forties or fifties with urothelial cancer. The material sequenced was PBMCs, taken around atezolizumab (anti-PD-L1) treatment. The chain uses TRBV5-1 and TRBJ2-7; 10 bases are a match to TRBD2. The CDR3 reads CASSRQLAGPSYEQYF. The CDR3 DNA sequence: TGCGCCAGCAGCAGACAACTAGCGGGGCCCTCCTACGAGCAGTACTTC.